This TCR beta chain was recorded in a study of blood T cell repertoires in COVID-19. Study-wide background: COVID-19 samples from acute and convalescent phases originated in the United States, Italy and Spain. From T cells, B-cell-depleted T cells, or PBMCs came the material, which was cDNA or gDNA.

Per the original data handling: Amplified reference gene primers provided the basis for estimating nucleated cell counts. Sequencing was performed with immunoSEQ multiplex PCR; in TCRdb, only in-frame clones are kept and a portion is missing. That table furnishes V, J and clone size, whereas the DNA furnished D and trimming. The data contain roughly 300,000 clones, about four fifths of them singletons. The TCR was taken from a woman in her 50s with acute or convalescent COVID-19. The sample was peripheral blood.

The CDR3 sequence: CASSRQGDNTEAFF. The CDR3 bases are TGTGCCAGCAGCCGACAGGGGGACAACACTGAAGCTTTCTTT. This rearrangement joins TRBV6-6 to TRBJ1-1; 9 bases fit TRBD1. The CDR3 totals 14 residues. V trimming: 6 bases; J trimming: 2 bases; junction bases outside the gene matches: 4. The V gene's germline CDR1 is MNHNY and CDR2 SVGAGI (reference sequence).